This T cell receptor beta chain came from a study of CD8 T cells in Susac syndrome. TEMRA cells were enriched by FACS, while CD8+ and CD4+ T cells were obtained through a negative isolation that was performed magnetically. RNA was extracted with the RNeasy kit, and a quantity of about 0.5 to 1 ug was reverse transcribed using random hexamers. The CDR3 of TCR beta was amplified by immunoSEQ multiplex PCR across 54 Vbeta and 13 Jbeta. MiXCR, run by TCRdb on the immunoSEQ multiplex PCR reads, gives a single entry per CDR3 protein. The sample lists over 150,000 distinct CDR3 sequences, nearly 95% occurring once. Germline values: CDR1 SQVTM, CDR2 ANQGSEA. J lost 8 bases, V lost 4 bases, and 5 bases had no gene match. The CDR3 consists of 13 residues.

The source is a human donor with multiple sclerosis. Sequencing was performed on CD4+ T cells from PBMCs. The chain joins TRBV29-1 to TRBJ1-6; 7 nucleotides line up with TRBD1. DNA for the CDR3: TGCAGCGTTGCCCGGGACAGCGATTCACCCCTCCACTTT. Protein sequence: CSVARDSDSPLHF. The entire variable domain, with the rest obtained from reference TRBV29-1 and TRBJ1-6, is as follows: SAVISQKPSRDICQRGTSLTIQCQVDSQVTMMFWYRQQPGQSLTLIATANQGSEATYESGFVIDKFPISRPNLTFSTLTVSNMSPEDSSIYLCSVARDSDSPLHFGNGTRLTVT.